The 4 T cell receptor beta chains below were found in one sample sequenced in a study of T cells in Graves' hyperthyroidism and ophthalmopathy. RNA transcripts served as the template for amplifying TCR beta CDR3 regions. TCR CDR3 regions were first amplified by RT-PCR with HTBI primers. TCRdb used MiXCR to reprocess the multiplex PCR reads, holding one entry per CDR3 protein. This sample has some 360,000 distinct CDR3 sequences, with about 15% found just once. The sequencing sample was made of blood. The receptors shown here come from a woman in her sixties with Graves' hyperthyroidism.

This clonotype was detected many times. The chain joins TRBV20-1 to TRBJ1-2, with D hard to call. The CDR3 sequence is 12 residues long. The germline V gene has CDR1 DFQATT and CDR2 SNEGSKA (reference sequence). V was pared by 3 bases and J by 7 bases, with 12 bases between. Here the CDR3 reads CSASPAGSGYTF. The CDR3, as DNA: TGCAGTGCTAGCCCAGCTGGTTCTGGCTACACCTTC.

This clonotype was detected ten times or more. The chain has TRBV7-3 and TRBJ2-5; 7 positions agree with TRBD2. This CDR3 is built from 13 residues. Looked up from germline, CDR1 is SGHTA and CDR2 is FQGTGA. V shed 5 bases, J shed 7 bases, and the junction held 7 bases outside the gene matches. CDR3 sequence: CASSVQGGGTQYF. The CDR3 DNA sequence: TGTGCCAGCAGCGTACAAGGCGGGGGGACCCAGTACTTC.

This clonotype was recorded a few times. This sequence joins TRBV7-9 and TRBJ2-7; D is undetermined. V dropped 5 bases and J dropped 0 bases, with 11 bases sitting between them. The V gene's germline CDR1 is SEHNR and CDR2 FQNEAQ (reference sequence). The CDR3 is made up of 14 amino acids. In nucleotides, the CDR3 is TGTGCCAGCAGCCCCGCCGGCTACTCCTACGAGCAGTACTTC. It translates to CASSPAGYSYEQYF.

This clonotype was counted many times. The chain links TRBV4-1 to TRBJ2-1; no firm D call. V was cut by 5 bases and J by 7 bases, with 12 bases left in between. The CDR3 extends over 13 amino acids. CDR1 and CDR2 from the germline V gene are MGHRA and YSYEKL. The CDR3 nucleotides read TGCGCCAGCAGCTTTAGTACAAGAAATGAGCAGTTCTTC. This sequence encodes CASSFSTRNEQFF.